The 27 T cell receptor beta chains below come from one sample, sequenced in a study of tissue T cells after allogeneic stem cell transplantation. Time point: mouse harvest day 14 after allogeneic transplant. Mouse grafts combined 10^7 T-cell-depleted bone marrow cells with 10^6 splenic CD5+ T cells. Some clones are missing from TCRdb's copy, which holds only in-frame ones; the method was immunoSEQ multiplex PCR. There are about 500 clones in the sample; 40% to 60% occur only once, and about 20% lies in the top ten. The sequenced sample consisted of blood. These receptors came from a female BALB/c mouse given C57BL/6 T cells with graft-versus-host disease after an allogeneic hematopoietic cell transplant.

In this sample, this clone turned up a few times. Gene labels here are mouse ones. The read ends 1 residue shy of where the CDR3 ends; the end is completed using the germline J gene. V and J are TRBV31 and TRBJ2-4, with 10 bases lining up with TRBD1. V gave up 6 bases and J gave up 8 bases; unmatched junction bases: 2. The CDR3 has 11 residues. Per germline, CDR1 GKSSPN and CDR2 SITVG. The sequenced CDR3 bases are TGTGCCTGTCGGGACAGGGGCACCTTGTAC. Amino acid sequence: CACRDRGTLY. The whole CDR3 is CACRDRGTLYF. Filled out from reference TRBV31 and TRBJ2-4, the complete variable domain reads AQTIHQWPVAEIKAVGSPLSLGCTIKGKSSPNLYWYWQATGGTLQQLFYSITVGQVESVVQLNLSASRPKDDQFILSTEKLLLSHSGFYLCACRDRGTLYFGAGTRLSVL.

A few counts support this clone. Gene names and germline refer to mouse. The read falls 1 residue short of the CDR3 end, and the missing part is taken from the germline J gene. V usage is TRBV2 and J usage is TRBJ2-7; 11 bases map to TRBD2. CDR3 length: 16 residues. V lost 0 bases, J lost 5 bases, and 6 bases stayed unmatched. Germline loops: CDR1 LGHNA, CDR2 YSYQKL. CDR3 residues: CASSQDPLGGRDEQYF. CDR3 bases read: TGTGCCAGCAGCCAAGACCCACTGGGGGGGCGCGATGAACAGTAC.

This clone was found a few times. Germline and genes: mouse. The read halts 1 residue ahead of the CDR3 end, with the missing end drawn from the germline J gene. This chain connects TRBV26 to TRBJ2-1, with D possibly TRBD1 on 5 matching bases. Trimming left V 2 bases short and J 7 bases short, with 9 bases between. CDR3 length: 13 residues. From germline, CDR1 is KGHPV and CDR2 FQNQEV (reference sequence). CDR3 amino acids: CASSLQGGAEQFF. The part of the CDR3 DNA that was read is TGTGCCAGCAGTCTGCAGGGTGGGGCTGAGCAGTTC.

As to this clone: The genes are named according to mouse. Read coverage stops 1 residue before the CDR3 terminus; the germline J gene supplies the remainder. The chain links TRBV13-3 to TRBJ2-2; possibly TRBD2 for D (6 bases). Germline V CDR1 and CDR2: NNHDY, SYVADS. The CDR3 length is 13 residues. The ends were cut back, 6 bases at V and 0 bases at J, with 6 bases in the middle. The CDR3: CASNWANTGQLYF. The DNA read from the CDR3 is TGTGCCAGCAACTGGGCAAACACCGGGCAGCTCTAC.

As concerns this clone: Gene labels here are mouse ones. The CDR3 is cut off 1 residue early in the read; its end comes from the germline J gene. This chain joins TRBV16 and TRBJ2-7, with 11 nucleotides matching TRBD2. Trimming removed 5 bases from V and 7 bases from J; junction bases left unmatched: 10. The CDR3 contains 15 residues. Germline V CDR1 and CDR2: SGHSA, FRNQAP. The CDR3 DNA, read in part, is TGTGCAAGCAGCCTCACTGGGGGGGCGCGTTGGGAACAGTAC. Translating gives CASSLTGGARWEQY. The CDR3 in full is CASSLTGGARWEQYF.

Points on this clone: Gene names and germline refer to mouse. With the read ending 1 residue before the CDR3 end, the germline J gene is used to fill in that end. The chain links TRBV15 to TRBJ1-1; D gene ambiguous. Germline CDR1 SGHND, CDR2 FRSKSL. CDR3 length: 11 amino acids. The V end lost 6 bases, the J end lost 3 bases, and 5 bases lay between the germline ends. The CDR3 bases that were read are TGTGCCAGCAGCCGGGACACAGAAGTCTTC. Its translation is CASSRDTEVF. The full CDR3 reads CASSRDTEVFF.

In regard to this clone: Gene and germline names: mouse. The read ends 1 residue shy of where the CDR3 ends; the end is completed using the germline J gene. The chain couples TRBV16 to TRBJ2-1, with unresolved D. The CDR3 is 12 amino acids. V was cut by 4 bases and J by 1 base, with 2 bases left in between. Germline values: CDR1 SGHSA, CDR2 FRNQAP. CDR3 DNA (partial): TGTGCAAGCAGCTACAACTATGCTGAGCAGTTC. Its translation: CASSYNYAEQF. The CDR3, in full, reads CASSYNYAEQFF.

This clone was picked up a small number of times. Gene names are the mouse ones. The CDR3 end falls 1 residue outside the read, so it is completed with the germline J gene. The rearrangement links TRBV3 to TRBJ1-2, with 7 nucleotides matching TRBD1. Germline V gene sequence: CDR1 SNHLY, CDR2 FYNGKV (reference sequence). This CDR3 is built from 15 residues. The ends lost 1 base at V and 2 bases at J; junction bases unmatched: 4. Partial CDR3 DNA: TGTGCCAGCAGCTTAGATCCCAGGGGGAACTCCGACTACACC. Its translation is CASSLDPRGNSDYT. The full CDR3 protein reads CASSLDPRGNSDYTF.

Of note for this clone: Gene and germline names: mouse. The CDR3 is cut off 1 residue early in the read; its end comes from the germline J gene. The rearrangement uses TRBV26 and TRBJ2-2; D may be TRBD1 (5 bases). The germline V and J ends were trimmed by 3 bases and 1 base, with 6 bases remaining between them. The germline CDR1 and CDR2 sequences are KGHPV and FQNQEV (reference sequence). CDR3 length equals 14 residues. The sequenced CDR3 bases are TGTGCCAGCAGTCTCGGACAAAACACCGGGCAGCTCTAC. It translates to CASSLGQNTGQLY. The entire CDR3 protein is CASSLGQNTGQLYF.

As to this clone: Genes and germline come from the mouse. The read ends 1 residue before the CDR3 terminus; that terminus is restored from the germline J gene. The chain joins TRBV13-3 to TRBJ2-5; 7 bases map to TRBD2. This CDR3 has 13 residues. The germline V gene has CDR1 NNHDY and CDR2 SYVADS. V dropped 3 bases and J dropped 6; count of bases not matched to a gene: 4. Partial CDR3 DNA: TGTGCCAGCAGTGTGGGGGGATGGGACACCCAGTAC. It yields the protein CASSVGGWDTQY. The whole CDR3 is CASSVGGWDTQYF.

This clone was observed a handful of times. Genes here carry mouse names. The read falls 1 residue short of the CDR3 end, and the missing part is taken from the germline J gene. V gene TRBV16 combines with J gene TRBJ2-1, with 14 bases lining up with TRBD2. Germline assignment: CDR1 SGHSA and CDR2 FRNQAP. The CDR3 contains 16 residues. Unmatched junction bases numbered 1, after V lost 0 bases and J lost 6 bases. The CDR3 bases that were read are TGTGCAAGCAGCTTAGAGGGACTGGGGGGGCCTGCTGAGCAGTTC. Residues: CASSLEGLGGPAEQF. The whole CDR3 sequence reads CASSLEGLGGPAEQFF.

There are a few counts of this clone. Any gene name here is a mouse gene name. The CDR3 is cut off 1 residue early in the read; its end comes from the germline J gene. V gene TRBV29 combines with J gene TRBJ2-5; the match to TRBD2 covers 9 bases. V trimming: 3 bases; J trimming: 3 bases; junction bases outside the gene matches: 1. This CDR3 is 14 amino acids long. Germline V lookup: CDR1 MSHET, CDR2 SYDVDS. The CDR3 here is CASSFTGGQDTQYF. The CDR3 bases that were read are TGTGCTAGCAGTTTCACTGGGGGGCAAGACACCCAGTAC.

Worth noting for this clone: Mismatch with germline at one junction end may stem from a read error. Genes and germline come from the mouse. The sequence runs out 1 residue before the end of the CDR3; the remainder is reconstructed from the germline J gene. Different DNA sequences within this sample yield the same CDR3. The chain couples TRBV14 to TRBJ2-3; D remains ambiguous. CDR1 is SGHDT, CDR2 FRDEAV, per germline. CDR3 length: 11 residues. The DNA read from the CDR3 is TGCGCCAGCAGTCCCCTCGAAACGCTGTAT. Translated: CASSPLETLY. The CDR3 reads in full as CASSPLETLYF.

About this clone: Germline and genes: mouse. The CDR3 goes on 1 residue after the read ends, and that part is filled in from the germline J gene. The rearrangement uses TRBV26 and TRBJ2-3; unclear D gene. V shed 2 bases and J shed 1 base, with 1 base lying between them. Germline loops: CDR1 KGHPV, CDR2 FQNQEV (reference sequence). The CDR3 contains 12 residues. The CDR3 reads CASSLRAETLYF. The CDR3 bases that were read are TGTGCCAGCAGTCTGCGTGCAGAAACGCTGTAT. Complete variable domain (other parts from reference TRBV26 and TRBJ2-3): NSKVIQTPRYLVKGQGQKAKMRCIPEKGHPVVFWYQQNKNNEFKFLINFQNQEVLQQIDMTEKRFSAECPSNSPCSLEIQSSEAGDSALYLCASSLRAETLYFGSGTRLTVL.

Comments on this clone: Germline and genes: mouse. The CDR3 DNA, read in part, is TGTGCCAGCACCCCGGGACAGAGAGTCTTC. Protein product: CASTPGQRVF. The CDR3, in full, reads CASTPGQRVFF. This sequence joins TRBV3 and TRBJ1-1; 7 bases line up with TRBD1. The missing CDR3 end, 1 residue past where the read stops, is filled in from the germline J gene. V shed 7 bases and J 10 bases; nucleotides not matched to a gene: 6. Germline V gene data show CDR1 as SNHLY and CDR2 as FYNGKV (reference sequence). CDR3 length: 11 amino acids.

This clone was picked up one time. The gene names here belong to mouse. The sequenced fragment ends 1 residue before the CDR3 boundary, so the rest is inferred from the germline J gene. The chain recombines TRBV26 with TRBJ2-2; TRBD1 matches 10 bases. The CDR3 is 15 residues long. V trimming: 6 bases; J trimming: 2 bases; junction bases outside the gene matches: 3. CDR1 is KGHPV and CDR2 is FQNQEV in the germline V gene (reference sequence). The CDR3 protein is CASRMGQGNTGQLYF. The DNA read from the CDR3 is TGTGCCAGCAGGATGGGACAGGGGAACACCGGGCAGCTCTAC.

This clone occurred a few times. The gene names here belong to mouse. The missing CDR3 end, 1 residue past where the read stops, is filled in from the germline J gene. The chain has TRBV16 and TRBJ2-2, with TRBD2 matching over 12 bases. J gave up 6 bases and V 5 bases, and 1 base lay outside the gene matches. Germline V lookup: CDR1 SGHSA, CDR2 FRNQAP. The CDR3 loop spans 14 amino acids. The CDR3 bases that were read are TGTGCAAGCAGCGACTGGGGGGGCGCCGGGCAGCTCTAC. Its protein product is CASSDWGGAGQLY. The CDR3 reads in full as CASSDWGGAGQLYF.

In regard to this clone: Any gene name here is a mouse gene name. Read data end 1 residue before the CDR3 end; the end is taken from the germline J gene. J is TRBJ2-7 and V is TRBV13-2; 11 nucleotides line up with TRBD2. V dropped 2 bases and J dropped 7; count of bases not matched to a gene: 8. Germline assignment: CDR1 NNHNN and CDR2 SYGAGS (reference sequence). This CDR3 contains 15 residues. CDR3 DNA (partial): TGTGCCAGCGGTGAGAGAACTGGGGGGGCGCGGGAACAGTAC. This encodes CASGERTGGAREQY. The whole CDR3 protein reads CASGERTGGAREQYF.

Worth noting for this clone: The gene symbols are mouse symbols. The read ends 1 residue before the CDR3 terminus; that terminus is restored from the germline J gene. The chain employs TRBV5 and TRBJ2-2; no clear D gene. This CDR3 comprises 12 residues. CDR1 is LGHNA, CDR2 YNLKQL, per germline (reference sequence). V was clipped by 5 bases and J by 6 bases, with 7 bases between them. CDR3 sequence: CASSTRAGQLYF. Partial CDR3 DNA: TGTGCCAGCAGCACAAGGGCCGGGCAGCTCTAC.

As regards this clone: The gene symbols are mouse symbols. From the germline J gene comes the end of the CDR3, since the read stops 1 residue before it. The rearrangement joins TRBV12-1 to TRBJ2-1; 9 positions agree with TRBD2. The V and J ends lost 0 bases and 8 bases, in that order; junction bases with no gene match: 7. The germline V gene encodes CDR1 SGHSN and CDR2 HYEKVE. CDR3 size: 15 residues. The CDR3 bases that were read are TGTGCCAGCTCTCTCGAATGGGGGGGCGCGTCTGAGCAGTTC. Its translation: CASSLEWGGASEQF. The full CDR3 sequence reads CASSLEWGGASEQFF.

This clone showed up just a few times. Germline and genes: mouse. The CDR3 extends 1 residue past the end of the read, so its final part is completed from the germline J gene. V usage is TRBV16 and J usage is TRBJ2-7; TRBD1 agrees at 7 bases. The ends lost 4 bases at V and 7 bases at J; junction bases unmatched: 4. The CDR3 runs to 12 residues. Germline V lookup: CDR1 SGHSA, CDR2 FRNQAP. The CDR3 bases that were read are TGTGCAAGCAGCTGGGACAGTAGCGAACAGTAC. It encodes CASSWDSSEQY. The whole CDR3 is CASSWDSSEQYF.

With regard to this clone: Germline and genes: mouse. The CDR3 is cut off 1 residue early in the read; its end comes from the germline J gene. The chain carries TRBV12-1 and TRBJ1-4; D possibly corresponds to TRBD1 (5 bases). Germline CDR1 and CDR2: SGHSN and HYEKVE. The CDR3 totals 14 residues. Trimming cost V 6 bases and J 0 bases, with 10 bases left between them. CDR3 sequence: CASGGEISNERLFF. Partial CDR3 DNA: TGTGCCAGCGGGGGGGAAATTTCCAACGAAAGATTATTT.

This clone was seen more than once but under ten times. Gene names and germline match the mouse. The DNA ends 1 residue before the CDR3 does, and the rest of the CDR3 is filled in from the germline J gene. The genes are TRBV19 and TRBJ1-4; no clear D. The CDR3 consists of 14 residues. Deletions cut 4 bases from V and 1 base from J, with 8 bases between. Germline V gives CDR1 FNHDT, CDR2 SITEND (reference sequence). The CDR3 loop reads CASSPTNSNERLFF. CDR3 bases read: TGTGCCAGCAGTCCGACAAATTCCAACGAAAGATTATTT.

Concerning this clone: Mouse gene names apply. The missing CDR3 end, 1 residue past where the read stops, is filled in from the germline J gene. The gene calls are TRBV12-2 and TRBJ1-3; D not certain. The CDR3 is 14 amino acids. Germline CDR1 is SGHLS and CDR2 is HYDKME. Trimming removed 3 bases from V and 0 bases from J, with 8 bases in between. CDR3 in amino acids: CASSSRYSGNTLYF. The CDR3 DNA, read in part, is TGTGCCAGCTCTTCCCGGTATTCTGGAAATACGCTCTAT.

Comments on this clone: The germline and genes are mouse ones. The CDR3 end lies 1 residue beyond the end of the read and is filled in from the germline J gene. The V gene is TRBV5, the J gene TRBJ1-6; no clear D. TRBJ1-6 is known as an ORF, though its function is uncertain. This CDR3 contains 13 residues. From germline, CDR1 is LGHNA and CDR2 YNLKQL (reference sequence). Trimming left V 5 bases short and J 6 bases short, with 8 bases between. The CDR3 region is CASSGPGNSPLYF. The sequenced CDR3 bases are TGTGCCAGCAGCGGTCCTGGTAATTCGCCCCTCTAC.

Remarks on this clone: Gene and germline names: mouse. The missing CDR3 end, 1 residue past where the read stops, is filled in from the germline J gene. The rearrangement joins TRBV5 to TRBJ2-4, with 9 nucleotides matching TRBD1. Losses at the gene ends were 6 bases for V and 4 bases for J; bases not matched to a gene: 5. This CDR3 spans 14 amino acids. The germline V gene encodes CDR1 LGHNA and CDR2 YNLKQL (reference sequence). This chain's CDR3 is CASSRDREKNTLYF. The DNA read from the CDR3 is TGTGCCAGCAGTCGGGACAGGGAAAAAAACACCTTGTAC.

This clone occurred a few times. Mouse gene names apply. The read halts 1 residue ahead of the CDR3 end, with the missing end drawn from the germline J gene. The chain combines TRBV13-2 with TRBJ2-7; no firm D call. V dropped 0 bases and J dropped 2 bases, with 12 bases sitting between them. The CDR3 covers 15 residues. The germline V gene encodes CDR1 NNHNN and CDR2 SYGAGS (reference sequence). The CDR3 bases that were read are TGTGCCAGCGGTGATGCAATCAGTGGCCCCTATGAACAGTAC. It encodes CASGDAISGPYEQY. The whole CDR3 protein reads CASGDAISGPYEQYF.